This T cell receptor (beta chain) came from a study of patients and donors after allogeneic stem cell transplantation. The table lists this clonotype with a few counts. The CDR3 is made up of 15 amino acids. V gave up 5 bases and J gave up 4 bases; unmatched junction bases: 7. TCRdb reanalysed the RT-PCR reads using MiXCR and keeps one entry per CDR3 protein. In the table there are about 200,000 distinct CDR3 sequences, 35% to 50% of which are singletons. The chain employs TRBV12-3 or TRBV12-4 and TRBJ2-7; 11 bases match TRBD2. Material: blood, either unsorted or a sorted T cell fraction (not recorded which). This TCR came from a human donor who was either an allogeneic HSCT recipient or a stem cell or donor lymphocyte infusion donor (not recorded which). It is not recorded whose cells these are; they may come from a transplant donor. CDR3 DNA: TGTGCCAGCAGTCTCCTAGCGGGAGGCACTTACGAGCAGTACTTC. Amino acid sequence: CASSLLAGGTYEQYF.